Following are 17 T cell receptor beta chains from one sample sequenced in a study of cytomegalovirus exposure and HLA in healthy donors. The PCR made use of 60 Vbeta and 13 Jbeta primers. Sequenced by immunoSEQ multiplex PCR; TCRdb stores in-frame clones only, minus some. The sample has over 75,000 clones, roughly 80% seen once; the top ten hold roughly 6.9%. The sample comprised PBMCs. Receptors originate from a man aged 40-55 years in good health and CMV-seropositive.

The V gene is TRBV7-3, the J gene TRBJ2-1; TRBD2 matches at 12 bases. This CDR3 contains 16 residues. V dropped 3 bases and J dropped 10; count of bases not matched to a gene: 10. Germline CDR1 is SGHTA and CDR2 is FQGTGA. The CDR3 loop reads CASSFGRTSGVGEQFF. The CDR3 region has the DNA TGTGCCAGCAGCTTTGGGCGGACTAGCGGGGTTGGGGAGCAGTTCTTC.

The chain employs TRBV19 and TRBJ1-6; TRBD1 is a possible D gene (5 bases). The CDR3 spans 16 residues. From germline, CDR1 is LNHDA and CDR2 SQIVND (reference sequence). The V end was cut by 7 bases, the J end by 0 bases, with 13 bases between. The CDR3 region has the DNA TGTGCCAGTAAGGAGGGGAGGAGCTCCTATAATTCACCCCTCCACTTT. It is translated as CASKEGRSSYNSPLHF.

About this clone itself: At one of its ends the junction is not consistent with the germline gene, which may arise from a read error. The genes are TRBV6-5 and TRBJ2-7; D gene uncertain. Germline V gene lookup returns CDR1 MNHEY and CDR2 SVGAGI. The CDR3 has 14 residues. This chain's CDR3 is CASSYSDSSHEQYF. The CDR3 bases are TGTGCCAGCAGTTACTCGGATAGCTCCCACGAGCAGTACTTC.

This chain connects TRBV6-1 to TRBJ1-5; perhaps TRBD1 as D (5 bases). CDR1 MNHNS and CDR2 SASEGT come from the germline V gene. This CDR3 has 13 residues. V shed 11 bases and J shed 4 bases, with 15 bases lying between them. CDR3 residues: CAATTAGNQPQHF. Here the CDR3 DNA reads TGTGCCGCCACGACAGCGGGGAATCAGCCCCAGCATTTT.

This chain joins TRBV25-1 and TRBJ2-1; D may be TRBD1 (5 bases). CDR1 and CDR2 from the germline V gene are MGHDK and SYGVNS. Deletions cut 3 bases from V and 5 bases from J, with 14 bases between. The CDR3 sequence is 15 residues long. CDR3 DNA: TGTGCCAGCAGTGATTTGCAGGGAAGGGACAATGAGCAGTTCTTC. Translating gives CASSDLQGRDNEQFF.

The chain combines TRBV27 with TRBJ1-2, with 7 bases that match TRBD1. In germline, CDR1 is MNHEY, CDR2 SMNVEV (reference sequence). This CDR3 is 15 amino acids long. The V and J ends lost 5 bases and 0 bases, in that order; junction bases with no gene match: 6. The CDR3, as DNA: TGTGCCAGCAGTCCGGACAGGACCTCTAACTATGGCTACACCTTC. This sequence encodes CASSPDRTSNYGYTF.

The V call is TRBV10-3, the J call TRBJ2-7, with 9 bases that match TRBD1. The CDR3 has 12 residues. Germline CDR1 and CDR2: ENHRY and SYGVKD. Germline trimming cut 6 bases from V and 6 bases from J; bases unmatched to any gene: 3. CDR3 sequence: CAIRATGGEQYF. The CDR3 nucleotides are TGTGCCATCAGAGCGACAGGGGGCGAGCAGTACTTC.

This clone appeared a few times. V gene TRBV13 combines with J gene TRBJ2-7; perhaps TRBD2 as D (6 bases). Germline CDR1 and CDR2: PRHDT and FYEKMQ (reference sequence). The length of the CDR3 is 13 residues. The ends were cut back, 0 bases at V and 3 bases at J, with 6 bases in the middle. For the CDR3, the DNA is TGTGCCAGCAGCTTAGGGGGGGGCTACGAGCAGTACTTC. Translation: CASSLGGGYEQYF.

The chain links TRBV5-1 to TRBJ2-5, with 14 bases matching TRBD2. Trimming removed 4 bases from V and 1 base from J; junction bases left unmatched: 6. CDR3 length equals 17 residues. Germline lookup yields CDR1 SGHRS and CDR2 YFSETQ. The CDR3 DNA reads TGCGCCAGCAGCATCGCCGGGACTAGCGGGGGCCAAGAGACCCAGTACTTC. Protein: CASSIAGTSGGQETQYF.

This clone was recorded once. The rearrangement uses TRBV27 and TRBJ1-5, with D perhaps TRBD1 (6 bases). Germline V gives CDR1 MNHEY, CDR2 SMNVEV (reference sequence). The CDR3 covers 16 residues. Trimming removed 4 bases from V and 0 bases from J, with 13 bases in between. Here the CDR3 reads CASSSGQFYSNQPQHF. The CDR3 coding sequence is TGTGCCAGCAGTTCTGGACAGTTCTATAGCAATCAGCCCCAGCATTTT.

This sequence joins TRBV27 and TRBJ1-2; 8 bases line up with TRBD1. CDR1 is MNHEY and CDR2 is SMNVEV in the germline V gene (reference sequence). V dropped 4 bases and J dropped 6; count of bases not matched to a gene: 10. The CDR3 is 15 residues long. The CDR3 sequence is CASSSLSQGANGYTF. The CDR3 DNA follows: TGTGCCAGCAGTTCATTGTCTCAGGGGGCGAATGGCTACACCTTC.

The genes are TRBV5-4 and TRBJ2-5; no clear D. CDR3 length: 13 amino acids. Trimming stripped 4 bases from V and 2 bases from J, with 9 bases between. Germline V gene sequence: CDR1 SGHNT, CDR2 YYREEE (reference sequence). The CDR3 reads CASSPNTQETQYF. The CDR3 DNA reads TGTGCCAGCAGCCCGAATACTCAAGAGACCCAGTACTTC.

This chain joins TRBV5-4 and TRBJ2-5, with 12 positions matching TRBD2. V dropped 3 bases and J dropped 4; count of bases not matched to a gene: 4. Germline V lookup: CDR1 SGHNT, CDR2 YYREEE (reference sequence). This CDR3 region has 15 residues. The CDR3 DNA reads as TGTGCCAGCAGCTCGACTAGCGGGGGTTCAGAGACCCAGTACTTC. This gives the protein CASSSTSGGSETQYF.

The V call is TRBV6-5, the J call TRBJ2-3; TRBD1 matches at 11 bases. Trimming took 0 bases from V and 6 from J; bases not matched to a gene: 2. This CDR3 has 15 amino acids. Germline CDR1 is MNHEY and CDR2 is SVGAGI. The CDR3 bases are TGTGCCAGCAGTTACTCCGGGACAGGGGGGGATACGCAGTATTTT. Translation: CASSYSGTGGDTQYF.

The chain joins TRBV25-1 to TRBJ1-2; TRBD1 might be the D (5 bases). The V end was cut by 6 bases, the J end by 1 base, with 18 bases between. The CDR3 spans 16 residues. Germline V lookup: CDR1 MGHDK, CDR2 SYGVNS. The CDR3 nucleotides are TGTGCCAGCAGCGATTTTATGGGGGGAGTTAACTATGGCTACACCTTC. Its translation: CASSDFMGGVNYGYTF.

The chain combines TRBV7-9 with TRBJ2-3; D may be TRBD1 (5 bases). The CDR3 runs to 16 residues. The V and J ends lost 1 base and 0 bases respectively, with 11 bases between them. Germline CDR1 reads SEHNR; CDR2 reads FQNEAQ (reference sequence). The chain's CDR3 is CASSLGQSSSTDTQYF. DNA of the CDR3: TGTGCCAGCAGCTTAGGACAGTCCTCTAGCACAGATACGCAGTATTTT.

The chain recombines TRBV5-5 with TRBJ2-7; the match to TRBD1 covers 7 bases. The CDR3 loop spans 15 amino acids. The V gene's germline CDR1 is SGHKS and CDR2 YYEKEE (reference sequence). The ends lost 2 bases at V and 2 bases at J; junction bases unmatched: 7. The CDR3 is CASSLGDRAPYEQYF. As DNA, the CDR3 is TGTGCCAGCAGCTTAGGAGACAGGGCTCCCTACGAGCAGTACTTC.